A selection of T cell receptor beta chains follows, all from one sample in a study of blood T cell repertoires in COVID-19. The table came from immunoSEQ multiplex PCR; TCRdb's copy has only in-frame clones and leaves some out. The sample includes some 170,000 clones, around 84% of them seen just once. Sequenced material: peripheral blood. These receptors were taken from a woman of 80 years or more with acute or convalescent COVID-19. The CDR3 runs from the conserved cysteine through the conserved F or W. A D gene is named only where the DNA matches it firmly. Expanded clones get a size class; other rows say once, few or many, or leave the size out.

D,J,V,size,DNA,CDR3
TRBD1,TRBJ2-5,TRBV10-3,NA,TGTGCCATCAGTCGGGACAGGGGAAGGGAGACCCAGTACTTC,CAISRDRGRETQYF
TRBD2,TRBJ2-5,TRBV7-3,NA,TGTGCCAGCAGCTTAAATGGTGGGACTAGAGAGACCCAGTACTTC,CASSLNGGTRETQYF
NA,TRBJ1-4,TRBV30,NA,TGTGCCTGGTCGGAATCGTGGCGGAGTGAAAAACTGTTTTTT,CAWSESWRSEKLFF
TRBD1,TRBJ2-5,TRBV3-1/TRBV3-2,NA,TGTGCCAGCACCGGGACAGGGGATGGCAAAGAGACCCAGTACTTC,CASTGTGDGKETQYF
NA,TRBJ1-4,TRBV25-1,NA,TGTGCCAGCAGTGAACGCCTAGGGCGGGGCACTGAAAAACTGTTTTTT,CASSERLGRGTEKLFF
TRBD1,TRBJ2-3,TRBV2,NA,TGTGCCAGCAGTGGGGTGTCAGGGGGCCAGGCAGATACGCAGTATTTT,CASSGVSGGQADTQYF
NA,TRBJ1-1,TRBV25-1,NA,TGTGCCAGCAGTGACTCCACGGGACATATGAACACTGAAGCTTTCTTT,CASSDSTGHMNTEAFF
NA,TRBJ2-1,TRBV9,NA,TGTGCCAGCAGCGTAGTAGTTAGTGCCGTCCAGGGCGATGAGCAGTTCTTC,CASSVVVSAVQGDEQFF
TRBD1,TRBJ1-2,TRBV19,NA,TGTGCCAGTAGTGGACAGGGAAGGCCACATGGCTACACCTTC,CASSGQGRPHGYTF
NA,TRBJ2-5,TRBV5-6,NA,TGTGCCAGCAGCCCCGGACTGAAAGAGACCCAGTACTTC,CASSPGLKETQYF
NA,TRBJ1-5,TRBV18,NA,TGTGCCAGCTCCCACGGGAACAAGGAGCCCCAGCATTTT,CASSHGNKEPQHF
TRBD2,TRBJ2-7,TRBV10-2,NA,TGCGCCAGCATGCCCCGACTAGCGGGCGTTACGGAGCAGTACTTC,CASMPRLAGVTEQYF
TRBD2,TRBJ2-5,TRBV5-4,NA,TGTGCCAGCAGCTTGCATATACTAGCGGGGAAAGAGGAGACCCAGTACTTC,CASSLHILAGKEETQYF
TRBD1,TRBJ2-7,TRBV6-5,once,TGTGCCAGCAGGCAAGGGACAGGGAATAGCGAGCAGTACTTC,CASRQGTGNSEQYF
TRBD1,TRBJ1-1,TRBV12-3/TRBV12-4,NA,TGTGCCAGCAGTTACGGAGACAGGGGAGCTTTCTTT,CASSYGDRGAFF
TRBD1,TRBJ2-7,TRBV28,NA,TGTGCCAGCAGCCACCAGACAGGGGGCCAATCCTACGAGCAGTACTTC,CASSHQTGGQSYEQYF
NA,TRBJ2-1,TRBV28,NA,TGTGCCACAGGACTAACCAGGGGGGAGCAGTTCTTC,CATGLTRGEQFF
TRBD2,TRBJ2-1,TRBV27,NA,TGTGCCAACCGCGCGGGACTAGCGGGAGAGCATGAGCAGTTCTTC,CANRAGLAGEHEQFF
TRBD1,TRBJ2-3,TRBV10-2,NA,TGCGCCAGCAGTCCTAGGACAGGGGCAGATACGCAGTATTTT,CASSPRTGADTQYF
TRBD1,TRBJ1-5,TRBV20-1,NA,TGCAGTGCTAGTTACGGGACAGGGAATCAGCCCCAGCATTTT,CSASYGTGNQPQHF
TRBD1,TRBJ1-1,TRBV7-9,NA,TGTGCCAGCAGCCCTACCGGGACAGGGGGCGGGGGCACTGAAGCTTTCTTT,CASSPTGTGGGGTEAFF
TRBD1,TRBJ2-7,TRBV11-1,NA,TGTGCCAGCAGCTCCGGGACAGGGGGCTTCGAGCAGTACTTC,CASSSGTGGFEQYF
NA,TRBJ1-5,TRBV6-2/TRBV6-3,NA,TGTGCCAGCAGTTATCCAGGGTATCAGCCCCAGCATTTT,CASSYPGYQPQHF
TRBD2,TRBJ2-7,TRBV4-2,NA,TGTGCCAGCAGCCCAAGTACTAGCGGGGGGCGCTCCTACGAGCAGTACTTC,CASSPSTSGGRSYEQYF
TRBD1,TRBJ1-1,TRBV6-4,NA,TGTGCCAGCAGGGGGGACAGGGGTGGCACTGAAGCTTTCTTT,CASRGDRGGTEAFF
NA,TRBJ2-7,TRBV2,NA,TGTGCCAGCAGTGAATGGCCAGGCGAGCAGTACTTC,CASSEWPGEQYF
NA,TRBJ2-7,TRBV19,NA,TGTGCCAGTAGTATTTCGCCAGGTCTTTACGAGCAGTACTTC,CASSISPGLYEQYF
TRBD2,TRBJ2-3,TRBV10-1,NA,TGCGCCAGCAGCGCCGAGCGGGAGGGCACAGATACGCAGTATTTT,CASSAEREGTDTQYF
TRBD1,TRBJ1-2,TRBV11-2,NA,TGTGCCAGCAGCTTAGAATTCAGGGGGAATGGCTACACCTTC,CASSLEFRGNGYTF
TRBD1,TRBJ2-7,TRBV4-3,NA,TGCGCCAGCAGCCAAGAGGGGACAGGAGTCAACGAGCAGTACTTC,CASSQEGTGVNEQYF